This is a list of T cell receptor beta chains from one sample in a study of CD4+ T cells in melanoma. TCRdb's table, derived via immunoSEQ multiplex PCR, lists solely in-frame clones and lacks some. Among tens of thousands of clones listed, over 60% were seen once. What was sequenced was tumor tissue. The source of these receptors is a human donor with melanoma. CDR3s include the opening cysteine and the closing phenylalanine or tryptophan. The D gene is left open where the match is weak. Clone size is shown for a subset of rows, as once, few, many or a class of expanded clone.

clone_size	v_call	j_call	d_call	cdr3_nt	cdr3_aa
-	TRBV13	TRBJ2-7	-	TGTGCCAGCAGCCATACCTGGACGGGCTTTCTCTACGAGCAGTACTTC	CASSHTWTGFLYEQYF
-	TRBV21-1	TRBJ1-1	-	TGTGCCAGCAGCAAATTTGGTGACACTGAAGCTTTCTTT	CASSKFGDTEAFF
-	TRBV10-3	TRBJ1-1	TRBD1	TGTGCCATCTCTTGGGAGACAGGGGTAAACACTGAAGCTTTCTTT	CAISWETGVNTEAFF
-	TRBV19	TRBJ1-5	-	TGTGCCAGTAAAAGGGGCAGGGATGGCAATCAGCCCCAGCATTTT	CASKRGRDGNQPQHF
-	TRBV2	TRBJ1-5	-	TGTGCCAGCAGGGAGGACAGTATCGCTCAGCCCCAGCATTTT	CASREDSIAQPQHF
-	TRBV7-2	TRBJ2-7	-	TGTGCCAGCAGCCTCTCGTTCTACGAGCAGTACTTC	CASSLSFYEQYF
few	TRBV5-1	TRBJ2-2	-	TGCGCCAGCAGACGGGACACCCCGAACACCGGGGAGCTGTTTTTT	CASRRDTPNTGELFF
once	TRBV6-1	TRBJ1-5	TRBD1	TGTGCCAGCAGAGGACAGGGGGCTCAGGCCCAGCATTTT	CASRGQGAQAQHF
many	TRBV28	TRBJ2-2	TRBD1	TGTGCCAGCAGCTCGGACAGGGGGTGGGGGGAGCTGTTTTTT	CASSSDRGWGELFF
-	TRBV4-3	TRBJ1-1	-	TGCGCCAGCAGCCAAGGTGGGGCTTTTAACCGGGCTTTCTTT	CASSQGGAFNRAFF
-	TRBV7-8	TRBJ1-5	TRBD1	TGTGCCAGCAGCTTAGCGCCGACAGGGGGCAATCAGCCCCAGCATTTT	CASSLAPTGGNQPQHF
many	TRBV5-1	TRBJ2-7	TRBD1	TGCGCCAGCAGCTTTGGGACAGGGGGTTACGAGCAGTACTTC	CASSFGTGGYEQYF